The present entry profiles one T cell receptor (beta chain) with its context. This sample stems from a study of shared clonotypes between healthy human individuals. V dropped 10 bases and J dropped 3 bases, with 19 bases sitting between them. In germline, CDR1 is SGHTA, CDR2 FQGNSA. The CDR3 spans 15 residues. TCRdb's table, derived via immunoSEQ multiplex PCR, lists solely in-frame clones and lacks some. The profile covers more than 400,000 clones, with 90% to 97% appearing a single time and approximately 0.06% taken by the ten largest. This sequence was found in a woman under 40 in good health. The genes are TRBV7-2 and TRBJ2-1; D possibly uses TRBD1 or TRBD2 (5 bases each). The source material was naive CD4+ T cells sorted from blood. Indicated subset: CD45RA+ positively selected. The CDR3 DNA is TGTGCCACCAGAAGTCGGGGACCTCACTACAATGAGCAGTTCTTC. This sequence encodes CATRSRGPHYNEQFF.